This T cell receptor (beta chain) was sequenced for a study of T cells in Graves' hyperthyroidism and ophthalmopathy. The TCR beta CDR3 regions underwent amplification using RNA transcripts as the source. Initially, a first-round RT-PCR of the TCR CDR3 employed the HTBI primer set. MiXCR, run by TCRdb on the multiplex PCR reads, gives a single entry per CDR3 protein. Among roughly 290,000 distinct CDR3 sequences listed, roughly 14% were seen once. This clonotype was found many times. Sequences were obtained from blood. This TCR was sampled from a woman in her twenties or thirties with Graves' hyperthyroidism that later progressed to Graves' ophthalmopathy.

CDR3 nucleotides: TGTGCCAGCAGTTTATCCGGGACCATCCCCGAGCAGTACTTC. Amino acids: CASSLSGTIPEQYF. The chain carries TRBV2 and TRBJ2-7; D is tentatively TRBD1 or TRBD2 (5 bases each). V gave up 5 bases and J gave up 6 bases, with 17 bases separating them. Germline CDR1 and CDR2: SNHLY and FYNNEI. This CDR3 is 14 amino acids long.